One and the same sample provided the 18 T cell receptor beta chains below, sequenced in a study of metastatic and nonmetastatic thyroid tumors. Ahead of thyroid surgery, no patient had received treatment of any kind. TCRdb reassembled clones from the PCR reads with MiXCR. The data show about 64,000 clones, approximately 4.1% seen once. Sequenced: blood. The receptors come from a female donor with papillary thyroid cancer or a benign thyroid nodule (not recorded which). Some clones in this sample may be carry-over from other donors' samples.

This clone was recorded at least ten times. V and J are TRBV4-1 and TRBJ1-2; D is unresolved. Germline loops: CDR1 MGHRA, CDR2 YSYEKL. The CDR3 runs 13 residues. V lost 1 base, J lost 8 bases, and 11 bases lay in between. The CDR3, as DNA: TGCGCCAGCAGCCAAGGGGGTGATCGCGGCTACACCTTC. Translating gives CASSQGGDRGYTF.

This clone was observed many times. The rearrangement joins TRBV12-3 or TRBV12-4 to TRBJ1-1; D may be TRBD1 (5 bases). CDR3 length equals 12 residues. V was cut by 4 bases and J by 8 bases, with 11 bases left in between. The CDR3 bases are TGTGCCAGCAGTTCCCTCTGGGGGGAAGCTTTCTTT. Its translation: CASSSLWGEAFF.

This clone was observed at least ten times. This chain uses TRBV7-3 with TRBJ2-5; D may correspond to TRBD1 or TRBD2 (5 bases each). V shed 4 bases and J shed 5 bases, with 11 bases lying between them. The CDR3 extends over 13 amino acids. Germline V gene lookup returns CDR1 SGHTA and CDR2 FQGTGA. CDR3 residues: CASSSGRDETQYF. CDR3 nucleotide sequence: TGTGCCAGCAGCTCCGGTAGGGACGAGACCCAGTACTTC.

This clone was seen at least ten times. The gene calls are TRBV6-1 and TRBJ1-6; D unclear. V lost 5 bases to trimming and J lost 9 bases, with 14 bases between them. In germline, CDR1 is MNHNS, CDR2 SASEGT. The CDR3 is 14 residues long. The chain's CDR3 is CASSHPPPGSPLHF. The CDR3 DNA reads TGTGCCAGCAGTCACCCGCCTCCCGGTTCACCCCTCCACTTT.

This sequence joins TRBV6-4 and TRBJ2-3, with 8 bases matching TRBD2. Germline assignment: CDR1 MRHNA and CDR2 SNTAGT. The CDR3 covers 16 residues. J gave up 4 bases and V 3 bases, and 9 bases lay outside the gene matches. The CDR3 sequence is CASSDSAGGGADTQYF. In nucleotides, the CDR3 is TGTGCCAGCAGTGATTCGGCGGGAGGCGGTGCAGATACGCAGTATTTT.

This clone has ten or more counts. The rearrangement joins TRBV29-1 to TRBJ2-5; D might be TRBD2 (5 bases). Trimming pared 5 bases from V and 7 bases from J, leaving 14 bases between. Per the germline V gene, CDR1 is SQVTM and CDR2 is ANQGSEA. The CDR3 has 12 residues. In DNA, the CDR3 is TGCAGCGTTTCCTCTAGCCAGGCGACCCAGTACTTC. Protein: CSVSSSQATQYF.

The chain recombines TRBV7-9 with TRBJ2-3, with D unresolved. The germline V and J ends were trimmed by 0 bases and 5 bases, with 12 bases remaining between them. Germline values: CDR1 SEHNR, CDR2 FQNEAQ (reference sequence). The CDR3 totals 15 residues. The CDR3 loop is CASSLAGPSQDTQYF. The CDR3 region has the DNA TGTGCCAGCAGCTTAGCGGGTCCTTCACAAGATACGCAGTATTTT.

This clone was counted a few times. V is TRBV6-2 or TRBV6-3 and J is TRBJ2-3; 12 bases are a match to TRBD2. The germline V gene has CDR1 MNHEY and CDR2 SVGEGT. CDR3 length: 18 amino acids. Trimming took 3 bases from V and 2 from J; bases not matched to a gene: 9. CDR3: CASSYSPGLAGLTDTQYF. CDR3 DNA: TGTGCCAGCAGTTATTCCCCGGGACTAGCGGGCCTCACAGATACGCAGTATTTT.

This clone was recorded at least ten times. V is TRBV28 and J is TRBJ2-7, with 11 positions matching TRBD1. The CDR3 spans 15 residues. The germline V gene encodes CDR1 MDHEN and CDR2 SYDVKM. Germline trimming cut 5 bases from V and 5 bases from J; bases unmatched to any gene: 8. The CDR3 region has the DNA TGTGCCAGCAGTACCCATGGACAGGGGGCCAACGAGCAGTACTTC. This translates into CASSTHGQGANEQYF.

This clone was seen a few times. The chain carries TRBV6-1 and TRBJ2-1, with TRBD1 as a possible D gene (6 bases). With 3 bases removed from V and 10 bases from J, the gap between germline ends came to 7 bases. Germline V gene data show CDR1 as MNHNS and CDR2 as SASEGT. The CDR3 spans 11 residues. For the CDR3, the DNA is TGTGCCAGCAGTGACAGGGGCGAGCAGTTCTTC. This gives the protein CASSDRGEQFF.

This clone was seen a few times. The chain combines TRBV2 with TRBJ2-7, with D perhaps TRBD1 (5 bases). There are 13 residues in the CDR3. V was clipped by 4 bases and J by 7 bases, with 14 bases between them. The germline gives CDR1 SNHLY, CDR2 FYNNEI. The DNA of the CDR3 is TGTGCCAGCAGTGCGGGTTCAGGGTGGGAGCAGTACTTC. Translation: CASSAGSGWEQYF.

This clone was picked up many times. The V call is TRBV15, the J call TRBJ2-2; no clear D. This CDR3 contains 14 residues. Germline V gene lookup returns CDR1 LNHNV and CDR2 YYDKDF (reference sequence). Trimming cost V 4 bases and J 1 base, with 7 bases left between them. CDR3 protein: CATSKELNTGELFF. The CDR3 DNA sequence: TGTGCCACCAGCAAGGAGCTGAACACCGGGGAGCTGTTTTTT.

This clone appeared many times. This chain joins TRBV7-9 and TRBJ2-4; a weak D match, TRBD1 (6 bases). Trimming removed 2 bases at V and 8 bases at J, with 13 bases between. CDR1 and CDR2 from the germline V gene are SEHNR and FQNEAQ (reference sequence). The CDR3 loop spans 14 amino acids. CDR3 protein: CASSLKTGPDIQYF. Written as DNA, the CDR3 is TGTGCCAGCAGCTTAAAAACAGGGCCGGACATTCAGTACTTC.

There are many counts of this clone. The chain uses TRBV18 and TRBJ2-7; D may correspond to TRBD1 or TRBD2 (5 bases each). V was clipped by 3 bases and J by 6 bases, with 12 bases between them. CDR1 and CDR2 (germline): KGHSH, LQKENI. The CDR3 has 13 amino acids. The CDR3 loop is CASSPQGRAEQYF. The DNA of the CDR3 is TGTGCCAGCTCACCCCAGGGACGCGCCGAGCAGTACTTC.

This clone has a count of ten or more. The CDR3 bases are TGTGCCTGGAGTGGGGTCGGTACGGAAAGGGGAGGGAATCAGCCCCAGCATTTT. It encodes CAWSGVGTERGGNQPQHF. The chain uses TRBV30 and TRBJ1-5, with a tentative D call TRBD1 (5 bases). This CDR3 is 18 amino acids long. V was trimmed by 1 base and J by 4 bases, leaving 23 bases between them. The germline CDR1 and CDR2 sequences are GTSNPN and SVGIG (reference sequence).

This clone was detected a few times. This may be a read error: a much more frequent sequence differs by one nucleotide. CDR3 DNA: TGTGCCAGCAGCCAGCAGGTGCCAGATACGCAGTATTTT. The encoded protein is CASSQQVPDTQYF. This chain uses TRBV3-1 with TRBJ2-3; D not certain. From germline, CDR1 is LGHDT and CDR2 YNNKEL (reference sequence). The CDR3 has 13 residues. V was trimmed by 3 bases and J by 4 bases, leaving 8 bases between them.

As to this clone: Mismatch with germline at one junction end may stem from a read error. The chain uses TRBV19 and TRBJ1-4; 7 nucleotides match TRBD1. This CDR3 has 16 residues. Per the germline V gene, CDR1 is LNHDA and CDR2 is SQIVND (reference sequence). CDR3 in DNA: TGTGCCAGTAGTAAACAGGGGTCGGCTTCAAGGGAAAGACTGTTTTTT. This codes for CASSKQGSASRERLFF.

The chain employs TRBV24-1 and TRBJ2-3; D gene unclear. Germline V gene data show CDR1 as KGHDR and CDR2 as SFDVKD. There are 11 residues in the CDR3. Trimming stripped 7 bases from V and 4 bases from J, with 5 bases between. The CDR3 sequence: CATSLADTQYF. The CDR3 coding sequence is TGTGCCACCAGCCTCGCAGATACGCAGTATTTT.